The present entry profiles one T cell receptor beta chain with its context. What it binds is not known. The CDR3 extends 3 residues past the end of the read, so its final part is completed from the germline J gene. Measured with immunoSEQ multiplex PCR; TCRdb has only the in-frame clones, and not every one. This sample contains tens of thousands of clones. This specimen belongs to a study of T cells in women clearing cervical HPV infection. Study-level information: Cases' blood sampling followed lesion detection by median approximately 150 days (90 to 200).

General observations from the study: Cases carried less TRBV6-7 than controls: roughly 0.11% versus 0.16%.

The germline gives CDR1 SGHRS, CDR2 YFSETQ. Trimming shortened V by 3 bases and J by 3 bases, and 16 bases separated the two germline ends. The CDR3 consists of 15 residues. The sequence came from a woman aged 18-70 years with a cervical HPV16 infection that either progressed to CIN3+ or cleared (not recorded which). The chain has TRBV5-1 and TRBJ2-7; D gene ambiguous. The sample consisted of blood buffy coat. The CDR3 here is CASSSDSLGLYEQYF. The DNA read from the CDR3 is TGCGCCAGCAGCTCGGATTCCTTGGGCCTCTACGAG.